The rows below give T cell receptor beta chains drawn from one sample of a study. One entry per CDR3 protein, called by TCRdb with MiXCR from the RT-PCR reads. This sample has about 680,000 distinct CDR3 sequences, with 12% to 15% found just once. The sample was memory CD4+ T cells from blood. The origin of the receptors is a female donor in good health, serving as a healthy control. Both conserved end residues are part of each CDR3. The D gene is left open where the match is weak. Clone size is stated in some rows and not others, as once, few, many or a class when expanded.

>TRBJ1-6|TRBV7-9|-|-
TGTGCCAGCAGCCCCGGGCGAGGGCGAATTTCACCCCTCCACTTT
CASSPGRGRISPLHF
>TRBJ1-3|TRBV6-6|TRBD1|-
TGTGCCAGCAGTTTAGGGACGACAGGGAGTGGAAGCACCATATATTTT
CASSLGTTGSGSTIYF
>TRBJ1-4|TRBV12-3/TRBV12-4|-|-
TGTGCCAGCAGTGATCGGCAGGGTCGGGAAAAACTGTTTTTT
CASSDRQGREKLFF
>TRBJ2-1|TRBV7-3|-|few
TGTGCCAGCAGCTTAAATTCGGCTTCCAATGAGCAGTTCTTC
CASSLNSASNEQFF
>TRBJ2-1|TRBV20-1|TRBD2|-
TGCAGTGCTAGACCCCGACTAGCGAGGAATGAGCAGTTCTTC
CSARPRLARNEQFF
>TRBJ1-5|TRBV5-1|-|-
TGCGCCAGCAGCTTGACGGGGAGTTATAGCAATCAGCCCCAGCATTTT
CASSLTGSYSNQPQHF
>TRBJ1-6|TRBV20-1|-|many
TGCAGTGCCAGGGGCAGCGACGAGTATAATTCACCCCTCCACTTT
CSARGSDEYNSPLHF
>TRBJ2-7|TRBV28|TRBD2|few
TGTGCCAGCAGTTCTGGGACTACTAACTACGAGCAGTACTTC
CASSSGTTNYEQYF
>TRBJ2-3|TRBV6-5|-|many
TGTGCCAGCAGTTACTCCGGGGGAGTAAGGTCAGATACGCAGTATTTT
CASSYSGGVRSDTQYF
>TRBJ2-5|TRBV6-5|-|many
TGTGCCAGCAGTCCTCTAGATAAAGAGACCCAGTACTTC
CASSPLDKETQYF
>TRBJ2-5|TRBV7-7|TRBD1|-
TGTGCTAGCAGCTCCCGGACAGGGCTGGAGACCCAGTACTTC
CASSSRTGLETQYF
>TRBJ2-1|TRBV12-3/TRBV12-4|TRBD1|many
TGTGCCACCAAAAGACAGGGGGCATCGTATGAGCAGTTCTTC
CATKRQGASYEQFF
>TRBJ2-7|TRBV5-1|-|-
TGCGCCAGCAGCCTCCCGGGGGAGGAGGCGCGTTTGAACTTC
CASSLPGEEARLNF
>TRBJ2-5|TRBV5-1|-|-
TGCGCCAGCAAGTTGAGCGGTCCACAAGAGACCCAGTACTTC
CASKLSGPQETQYF
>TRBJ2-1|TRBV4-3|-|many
TGCGCCAGCAGCCAAGATATCCGGGTTAGGGGCGGATCTTGGATGTCTCCCTACAATGAGCAGTTCTTC
CASSQDIRVRGGSWMSPYNEQFF
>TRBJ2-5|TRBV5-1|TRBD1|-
TGCGCCAGCAGTTTCAGCGGGACAGGGGAGGCGACCCAGTACTTC
CASSFSGTGEATQYF
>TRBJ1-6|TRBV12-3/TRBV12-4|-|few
TGTGCCAGCAGTTTAGTCGCAGGGCGGCATTCACCCCTCCACTTT
CASSLVAGRHSPLHF
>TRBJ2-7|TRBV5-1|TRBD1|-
TGCGCCAGCAGCTGGACGACAGGGGACGGCTCCTACGAGCAGTACTTC
CASSWTTGDGSYEQYF
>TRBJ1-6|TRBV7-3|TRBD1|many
TGTGCCAGCAGCTTACAGGGGGCCGATTCACCCCTCCACTTT
CASSLQGADSPLHF
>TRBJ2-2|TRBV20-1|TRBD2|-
TGCAGTGCGCCATCGCCTGGACTAGCGGGAGGAAACACCGGGGAGCTGTTTTTT
CSAPSPGLAGGNTGELFF
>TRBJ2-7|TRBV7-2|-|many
TGTGCCAGCAGCCCCCGGCGGGGATACGAGCAGTACTTC
CASSPRRGYEQYF
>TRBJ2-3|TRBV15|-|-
TGTGCCACCAGCAGAGGCCACACAGATACGCAGTATTTT
CATSRGHTDTQYF
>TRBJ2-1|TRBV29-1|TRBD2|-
TGCAGCGTTGGGTGGCGGGAGCATAAGAATGAGCAGTTCTTC
CSVGWREHKNEQFF
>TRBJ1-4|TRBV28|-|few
TGTGCCAGCAGACCCAACAGCCGCCAGAGAACAGTGGCAACTAATGAAAAACTGTTTTTT
CASRPNSRQRTVATNEKLFF
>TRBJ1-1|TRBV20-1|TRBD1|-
TGCAGTGCGGCGCGGACAGGGAGTACTGAAGCTTTCTTT
CSAARTGSTEAFF
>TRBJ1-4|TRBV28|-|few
TGTGCCAGCAGTTCCAGACAGCACCCAGCAACTAATGAAAAACTGTTTTTT
CASSSRQHPATNEKLFF
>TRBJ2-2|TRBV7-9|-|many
TGTGCCAGCAGCCCGACGAACCAGGATACCGGGGAGCTGTTTTTT
CASSPTNQDTGELFF
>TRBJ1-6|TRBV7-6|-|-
TGTGCCAGCAGCTTTTCTCCCTTCGATTCACCCCTCCACTTT
CASSFSPFDSPLHF
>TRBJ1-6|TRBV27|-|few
TGTGCCAGCAGTTTAATTCAGAATTCACCCCTCCACTTT
CASSLIQNSPLHF
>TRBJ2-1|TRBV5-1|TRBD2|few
TGCGCCAGCAGCTTGTCTAGCGGGACCGGGAATGAGCAGTTCTTC
CASSLSSGTGNEQFF
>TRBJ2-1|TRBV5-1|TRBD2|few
TGCGCCAGCAGCTCACTAGCGGGAGGGCCCAATGAGCAGTTCTTC
CASSSLAGGPNEQFF
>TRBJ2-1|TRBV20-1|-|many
TGCAGTGCTTTGGGACTCCTTGTTTACAATGAGCAGTTCTTC
CSALGLLVYNEQFF
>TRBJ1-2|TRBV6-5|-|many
TGTGCCAGCAGTGAAGGGACGCCTTATGGCTACACCTTC
CASSEGTPYGYTF
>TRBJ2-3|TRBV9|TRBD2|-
TGTGCCAGCAGCGTTAGACTAGCGGTCACAGATACGCAGTATTTT
CASSVRLAVTDTQYF
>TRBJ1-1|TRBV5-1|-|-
TGCGCCAGCAGCTTGCTCGGTCCCCCGACCACTGAAGCTTTCTTT
CASSLLGPPTTEAFF
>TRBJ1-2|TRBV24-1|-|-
TGTGCCACCAGTGATTTATCCAGGTCGTATGGCTACACCTTC
CATSDLSRSYGYTF
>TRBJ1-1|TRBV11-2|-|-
TGTGCCAGCAGCCGAGGGACGGTGATGAACACTGAAGCTTTCTTT
CASSRGTVMNTEAFF
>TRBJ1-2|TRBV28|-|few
TGTGCACCGCGCTATGGCTACACCTTC
CAPRYGYTF
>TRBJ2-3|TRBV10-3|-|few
TGTGCCATCAGTGAGCCCCCCGGGAGAGCGGCCTCCACAGATACGCAGTATTTT
CAISEPPGRAASTDTQYF
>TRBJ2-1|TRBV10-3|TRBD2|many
TGTGCCATCACTCGGCTAGCGGGTGCCAATGAGCAGTTCTTC
CAITRLAGANEQFF
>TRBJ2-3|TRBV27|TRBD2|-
TGTGCCAGCAGACTAGCGGGGGGTAACACAGATACGCAGTATTTT
CASRLAGGNTDTQYF
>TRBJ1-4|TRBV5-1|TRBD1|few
TGCGCCAGCAGCTTGGGGGACAGGGGGCGCGGAGAAAAACTGTTTTTT
CASSLGDRGRGEKLFF
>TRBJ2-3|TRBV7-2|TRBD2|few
TGTGCCAGCAGCTTAGTTGTAGCGGGGGGCCCAAATACGCAGTATTTT
CASSLVVAGGPNTQYF
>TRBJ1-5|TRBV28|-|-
TGTGCCAGCAGTTTATCCTCTACAGGAACCCAGCATTTT
CASSLSSTGTQHF
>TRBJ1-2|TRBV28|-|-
TGTGCCAGCAGTTTCCCCCAGGACAACTATGGCTACACCTTC
CASSFPQDNYGYTF
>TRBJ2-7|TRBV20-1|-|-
TGCAGTGCTAGAGACCGAGAGGAGCAGTACTTC
CSARDREEQYF
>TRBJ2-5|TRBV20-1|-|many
TGCAGTGCTAGATTGACTCAAGAGACCCAGTACTTC
CSARLTQETQYF
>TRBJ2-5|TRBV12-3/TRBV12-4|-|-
TGTGCCAGCAGTGCCGGGCTGGAGGGAGTCTCCCAGTACTTC
CASSAGLEGVSQYF
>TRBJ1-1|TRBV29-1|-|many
TGCAGCGCAGTGACGAGCATGAACACTGAAGCTTTCTTT
CSAVTSMNTEAFF
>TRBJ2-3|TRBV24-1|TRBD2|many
TGTGCCACCAGTGATGGCAAGCGGGGGGGGGTTGATACGCAGTATTTT
CATSDGKRGGVDTQYF